This T cell receptor beta chain was sequenced during a study of read filtering for tumor transcriptome and immune sequencing. Study-level background: Whole-transcriptome libraries were prepared after DNase treatment.

CDR3 size: 14 residues. Per the germline V gene, CDR1 is WSHSY and CDR2 is SAAADI. The V gene lost 4 bases and the J gene lost 9 bases, with 13 bases spanning the gap. From roughly 390 ng of RNA, a library with molecular barcoded alpha/delta and beta/gamma adaptors was made. One entry per CDR3 protein results from TCRdb running MiXCR on the reads. The top ten hold 25% to 30% of the sample, which has 9,000 to 9,500 distinct CDR3 sequences, about 17% seen once. This clonotype occurred many times. Its antigen is currently unknown. Overall study results and limits: Without single-read clonotypes, shared clonotype proportions correlated more between IR-seq and RNA-seq.

Sequenced: a population of CD138-negative cells sorted from bone marrow. The chain carries TRBV10-2 and TRBJ1-6; D may be TRBD1 (5 bases). The sequence came from a donor aged 40 or over with multiple myeloma. In DNA form, the CDR3 reads TGCGCCAGCAGTGCCGATCAGGGTGGTTCACCCCTCCACTTT. It specifies CASSADQGGSPLHF.